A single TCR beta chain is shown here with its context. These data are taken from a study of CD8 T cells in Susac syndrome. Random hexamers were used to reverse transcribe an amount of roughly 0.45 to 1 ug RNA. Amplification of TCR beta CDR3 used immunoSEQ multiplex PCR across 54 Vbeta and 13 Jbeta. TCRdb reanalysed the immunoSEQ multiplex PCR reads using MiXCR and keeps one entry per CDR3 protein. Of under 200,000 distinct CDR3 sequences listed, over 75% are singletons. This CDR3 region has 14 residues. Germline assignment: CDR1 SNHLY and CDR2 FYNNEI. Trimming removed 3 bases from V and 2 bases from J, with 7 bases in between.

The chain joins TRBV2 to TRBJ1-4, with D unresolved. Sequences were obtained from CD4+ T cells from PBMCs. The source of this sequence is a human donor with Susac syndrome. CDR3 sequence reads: CASSDGRTNEKLFF. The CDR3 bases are TGTGCCAGCAGTGACGGACGGACTAATGAAAAACTGTTTTTT.